A single sample is the source of the 2 T cell receptor beta chains below, sequenced in a study of shared clonotypes between healthy human individuals. Clones were sequenced by immunoSEQ multiplex PCR, and TCRdb holds only the in-frame ones, with some missing. The data hold some 470,000 clones, with around 80% observed a single time. Sequencing used PBMCs. The origin of the receptors is a woman aged 35 to 49 in good health. Some clones in this sample may be carry-over from other donors' samples.

This clone was observed once. The rearrangement joins TRBV27 to TRBJ2-7, with TRBD2 as a possible D gene (5 bases). Trimming stripped 1 base from V and 0 bases from J, with 10 bases between. Per the germline V gene, CDR1 is MNHEY and CDR2 is SMNVEV (reference sequence). The length of the CDR3 is 15 residues. The CDR3 sequence is CASSLLPGSSYEQYF. For the CDR3, the DNA is TGTGCCAGCAGTTTATTACCGGGGAGCTCCTACGAGCAGTACTTC.

Relative to its sample, this clone is medium-sized. This chain links TRBV7-9 with TRBJ2-7; D might be TRBD1 or TRBD2, each matching 5 bases. The CDR3 consists of 14 residues. Trimming removed 1 base from V and 3 bases from J, with 10 bases in between. CDR1 and CDR2 from the germline V gene are SEHNR and FQNEAQ (reference sequence). The CDR3 region is CASSLVGTSYEQYF. CDR3 DNA: TGTGCCAGCAGCTTAGTAGGGACCAGCTACGAGCAGTACTTC.